The source of this T cell receptor beta chain is a study of control samples from healthy donors and cancer patients. The sample holds one count of this clone. Germline V CDR1 and CDR2: MNHEY, SVGAGI. The V end was cut by 6 bases, the J end by 6 bases, with 17 bases between. The CDR3 extends over 15 amino acids. The repertoire was sequenced with immunoSEQ multiplex PCR; TCRdb's copy has only in-frame clones and lacks some. The table lists approximately 130,000 clones, roughly 84% of them singletons. The chain employs TRBV6-5 and TRBJ2-2; perhaps TRBD1 as D (5 bases). Sequencing was performed on blood. This TCR derives from a man aged 35 to 55 in good health. The CDR3 spells CASRFQGLYSGELFF. CDR3 nucleotides: TGTGCCAGCAGGTTCCAGGGATTATACTCCGGGGAGCTGTTTTTT.